Listed here are 18 T cell receptor beta chains from one sample, sequenced in a study of shared clonotypes between healthy human individuals. TCRdb's copy holds only in-frame clones and misses some; the assay was immunoSEQ multiplex PCR. Among about 2 million clones listed, around 96% were seen once. Terminally differentiated effector memory CD45RA+ cells were excluded from the naive CD8 cells, which were CD45RO-negative and positively selected for CCR7. Sequenced: naive CD8+ T cells sorted from blood. These receptors all come from a man aged 18 to 35 in good health.

Details on this clone: The sample holds other DNA sequences that translate to the same CDR3. The rearrangement links TRBV30 to TRBJ1-5; D gene ambiguous. Trimming pared 5 bases from V and 0 bases from J, leaving 11 bases between. The CDR3 is made up of 14 amino acids. CDR1 is GTSNPN, CDR2 SVGIG, per germline (reference sequence). For the CDR3, the DNA is TGTGCCTGGGGGTATGAAAATAGCAATCAGCCCCAGCATTTT. Protein sequence: CAWGYENSNQPQHF.

The chain has TRBV19 and TRBJ1-1; D uncertain. The germline V and J ends were trimmed by 4 bases and 1 base, with 16 bases remaining between them. Germline V gene data show CDR1 as LNHDA and CDR2 as SQIVND (reference sequence). The CDR3 is 16 residues long. The CDR3 nucleotides read TGTGCCAGTAGTACTCACCAGGTAACAGAGAACACTGAAGCTTTCTTT. This sequence encodes CASSTHQVTENTEAFF. Full variable domain (rest looked up from reference TRBV19 and TRBJ1-1): DGGITQSPKYLFRKEGQNVTLSCEQNLNHDAMYWYRQDPGQGLRLIYYSQIVNDFQKGDIAEGYSVSREKKESFPLTVTSAQKNPTAFYLCASSTHQVTENTEAFFGQGTRLTVV.

V usage is TRBV13 and J usage is TRBJ2-3; D may be TRBD2 (7 bases). Trimming took off 1 base at V and 0 bases at J, with 17 bases between the two ends. Germline CDR1 and CDR2: PRHDT and FYEKMQ (reference sequence). CDR3 size: 18 residues. As DNA, the CDR3 is TGTGCCAGCAGCTTAGAGCTTGGAGGGGGGGAAAGCACAGATACGCAGTATTTT. Its translation is CASSLELGGGESTDTQYF.

V and J are TRBV7-9 and TRBJ1-4; D may be TRBD1 (6 bases). The ends were cut back, 4 bases at V and 4 bases at J, with 13 bases in the middle. Germline values: CDR1 SEHNR, CDR2 FQNEAQ (reference sequence). The CDR3 contains 15 residues. The CDR3 sequence is CASSYGGYGNEKLFF. The CDR3 DNA reads as TGTGCCAGCAGCTATGGGGGCTATGGTAATGAAAAACTGTTTTTT.

The rearrangement links TRBV6-5 to TRBJ2-7; D gene unclear. The germline V and J ends were trimmed by 1 base and 3 bases, with 16 bases remaining between them. The CDR3 is 16 residues long. Germline assignment: CDR1 MNHEY and CDR2 SVGAGI. DNA for the CDR3: TGTGCCAGCAGTTACTTCGGACCGGGCCTCCTCTACGAGCAGTACTTC. This translates into CASSYFGPGLLYEQYF.

The chain couples TRBV4-1 to TRBJ1-5; no clear D gene. CDR1 MGHRA and CDR2 YSYEKL come from the germline V gene. Trimming shortened V by 2 bases and J by 4 bases, and 12 bases separated the two germline ends. This CDR3 has 15 amino acids. The CDR3 bases are TGCGCCAGCAGCCAATCCCGGGCGGGGAATCAGCCCCAGCATTTT. The encoded protein is CASSQSRAGNQPQHF.

The genes are TRBV4-1 and TRBJ2-2; D gene ambiguous. V was clipped by 0 bases and J by 0 bases, with 11 bases between them. This CDR3 is built from 17 residues. Germline CDR1 reads MGHRA; CDR2 reads YSYEKL. For the CDR3, the DNA is TGCGCCAGCAGCCAAGATGGGTCGAAGCCGAACACCGGGGAGCTGTTTTTT. It translates to CASSQDGSKPNTGELFF.

The genes are TRBV5-1 and TRBJ2-7; 12 nucleotides align to TRBD1. The J segment lost 3 bases and the V segment lost 3 bases, leaving 7 bases of the junction unmatched. Germline-derived CDR1 and CDR2 are SGHRS and YFSETQ. The CDR3 loop spans 16 amino acids. The CDR3 loop is CASSWDRGRTNYEQYF. For the CDR3, the DNA is TGCGCCAGCAGCTGGGACAGGGGGCGGACGAACTACGAGCAGTACTTC.

In its sample, this clone was seen once. This chain connects TRBV9 to TRBJ2-5; D call uncertain. The CDR3 runs to 13 residues. Germline V CDR1 and CDR2: SGDLS, YYNGEE. With 4 bases removed from V and 5 bases from J, the gap between germline ends came to 12 bases. CDR3 DNA: TGTGCCAGCAGCTCGACACCGGCGGAGACCCAGTACTTC. It specifies CASSSTPAETQYF.

This rearrangement joins TRBV6-6 to TRBJ1-2, with D unresolved. V shed 0 bases and J shed 0 bases, with 11 bases lying between them. The CDR3 is 16 residues long. Germline CDR1 and CDR2: MNHNY and SVGAGI (reference sequence). The CDR3 sequence is CASSYSGEGANYGYTF. The CDR3 DNA follows: TGTGCCAGCAGTTACTCGGGAGAGGGAGCTAACTATGGCTACACCTTC.

This clone was recorded only once. This chain connects TRBV5-6 to TRBJ2-7; TRBD2 agrees at 7 bases. The ends lost 4 bases at V and 4 bases at J; junction bases unmatched: 14. The CDR3 runs to 16 residues. CDR1 is SGHDT, CDR2 YYEEEE, per germline. This CDR3 reads CASSDSVLADNYEQYF. The CDR3 DNA follows: TGTGCCAGCAGCGATAGCGTTCTAGCGGATAATTACGAGCAGTACTTC.

The chain employs TRBV28 and TRBJ2-7; a possible D gene is TRBD1 (6 bases). V was cut by 6 bases and J by 3 bases, with 15 bases left in between. The length of the CDR3 is 14 residues. CDR1 is MDHEN and CDR2 is SYDVKM in the germline V gene. DNA for the CDR3: TGTGCCAGCAGCTTCAGGACAGCATTCTACGAGCAGTACTTC. Protein: CASSFRTAFYEQYF.

This chain links TRBV4-1 with TRBJ1-5, with a possible D match to TRBD1 (5 bases). Trimming removed 0 bases at V and 3 bases at J, with 21 bases between. In germline, CDR1 is MGHRA, CDR2 YSYEKL. CDR3 size: 19 residues. CDR3 protein: CASSQEVLGATGDNQPQHF. The CDR3 DNA is TGCGCCAGCAGCCAAGAAGTTCTAGGCGCGACGGGGGACAATCAGCCCCAGCATTTT.

This clone was counted between two and nine times. The rearrangement joins TRBV9 to TRBJ1-3, with D uncertain. This CDR3 is 13 amino acids long. Trimming left V 0 bases short and J 4 bases short, with 5 bases between. Germline loops: CDR1 SGDLS, CDR2 YYNGEE. CDR3 DNA sequence: TGTGCCAGCAGCGTAGTTGGCGGAAACACCATATATTTT. Its protein product is CASSVVGGNTIYF.

The chain couples TRBV27 to TRBJ2-7; D remains ambiguous. CDR1 and CDR2 (germline): MNHEY, SMNVEV (reference sequence). Trimming shortened V by 3 bases and J by 2 bases, and 11 bases separated the two germline ends. The CDR3 has 14 residues. CDR3 sequence: CASSFSPETYEQYF. The CDR3 coding sequence is TGTGCCAGCAGTTTCTCCCCAGAAACCTACGAGCAGTACTTC.

This clone has a single count. V gene TRBV13 combines with J gene TRBJ2-5; D unclear. This CDR3 region has 13 residues. The V gene's germline CDR1 is PRHDT and CDR2 FYEKMQ (reference sequence). The ends were cut back, 3 bases at V and 2 bases at J, with 7 bases in the middle. CDR3 DNA: TGTGCCAGCAGCTTCTCTGAACAAGAGACCCAGTACTTC. This encodes CASSFSEQETQYF.

This chain joins TRBV5-6 and TRBJ2-7; the match to TRBD2 covers 13 bases. V shed 4 bases and J 5 bases; nucleotides not matched to a gene: 15. This CDR3 is built from 18 residues. Germline V lookup: CDR1 SGHDT, CDR2 YYEEEE. The CDR3 coding sequence is TGTGCCAGCAGCCCGGAAATCTGGACTAGCGGGAGAGTTGACGAGCAGTACTTC. It yields the protein CASSPEIWTSGRVDEQYF.

On this clone itself: Other nucleotide sequences from this sample produce the same CDR3. The rearrangement uses TRBV9 and TRBJ2-2; D uncertain. Germline V CDR1 and CDR2: SGDLS, YYNGEE. The CDR3 covers 13 residues. The V end was cut by 0 bases, the J end by 1 base, with 1 base between. The CDR3 loop reads CASSVENTGELFF. CDR3 nucleotides: TGTGCCAGCAGCGTAGAGAACACCGGGGAGCTGTTTTTT. The variable domain in full, completed from reference TRBV9 and TRBJ2-2, reads DSGVTQTPKHLITATGQRVTLRCSPRSGDLSVYWYQQSLDQGLQFLIQYYNGEERAKGNILERFSAQQFPDLHSELNLSSLELGDSALYFCASSVENTGELFFGEGSRLTVL.